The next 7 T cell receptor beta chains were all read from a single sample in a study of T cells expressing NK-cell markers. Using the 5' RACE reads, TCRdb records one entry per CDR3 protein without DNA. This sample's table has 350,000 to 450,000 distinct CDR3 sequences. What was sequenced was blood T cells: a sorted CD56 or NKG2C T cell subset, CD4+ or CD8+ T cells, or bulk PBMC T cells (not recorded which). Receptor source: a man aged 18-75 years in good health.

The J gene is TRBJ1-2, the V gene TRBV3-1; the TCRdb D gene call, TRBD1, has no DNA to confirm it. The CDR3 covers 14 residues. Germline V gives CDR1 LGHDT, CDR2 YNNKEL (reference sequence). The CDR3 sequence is CASSRTAPNYGYTF. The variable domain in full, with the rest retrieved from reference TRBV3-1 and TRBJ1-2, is DTAVSQTPKYLVTQMGNDKSIKCEQNLGHDTMYWYKQDSKKFLKIMFSYNNKELIINETVPNRFSPKSPDKAHLNLHINSLELGDSAVYFCASSRTAPNYGYTFGSGTRLTVV.

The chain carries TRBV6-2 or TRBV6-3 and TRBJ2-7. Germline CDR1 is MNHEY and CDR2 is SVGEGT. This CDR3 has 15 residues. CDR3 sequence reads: CASSFFRGRSYEQYF.

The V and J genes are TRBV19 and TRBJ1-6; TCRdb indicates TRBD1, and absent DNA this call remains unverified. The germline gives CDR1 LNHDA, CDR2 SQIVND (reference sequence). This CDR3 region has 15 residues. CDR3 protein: CASSEWTGMNSPLHF.

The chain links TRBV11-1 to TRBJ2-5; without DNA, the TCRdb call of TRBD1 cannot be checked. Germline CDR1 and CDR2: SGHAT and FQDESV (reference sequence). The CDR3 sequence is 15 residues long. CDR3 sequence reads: CASSPSPGQTKTQYF.

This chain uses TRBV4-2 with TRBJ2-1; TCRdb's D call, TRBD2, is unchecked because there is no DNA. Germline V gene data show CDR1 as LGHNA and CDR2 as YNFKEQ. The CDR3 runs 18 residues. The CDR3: CASSQASLLATRFYEQFF.

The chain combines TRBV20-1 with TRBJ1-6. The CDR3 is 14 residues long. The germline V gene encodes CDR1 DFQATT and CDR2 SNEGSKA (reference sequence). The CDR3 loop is CSARDTRNNSPLHF.

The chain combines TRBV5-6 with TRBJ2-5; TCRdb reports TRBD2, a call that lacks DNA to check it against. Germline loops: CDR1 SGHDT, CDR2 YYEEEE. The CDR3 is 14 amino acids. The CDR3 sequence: CASKRHRRGETQYF.